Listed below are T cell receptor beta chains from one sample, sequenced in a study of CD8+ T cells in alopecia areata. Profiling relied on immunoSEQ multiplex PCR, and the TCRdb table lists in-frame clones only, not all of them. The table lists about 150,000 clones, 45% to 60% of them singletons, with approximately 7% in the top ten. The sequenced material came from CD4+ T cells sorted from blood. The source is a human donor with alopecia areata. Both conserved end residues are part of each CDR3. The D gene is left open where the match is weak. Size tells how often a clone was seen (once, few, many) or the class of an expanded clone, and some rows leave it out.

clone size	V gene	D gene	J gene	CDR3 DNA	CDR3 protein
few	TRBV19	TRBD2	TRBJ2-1	TGTGCCAGTAGTCCAGCGGGAGGGTTCTATGAGCAGTTCTTC	CASSPAGGFYEQFF
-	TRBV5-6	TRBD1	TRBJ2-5	TGTGCCAGCAGCCCCGTCGGGCAGGGGGCGGCGGAGACCCAGTACTTC	CASSPVGQGAAETQYF
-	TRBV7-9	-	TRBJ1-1	TGTGCCAGCAGCAATTGGCACACTGAAGCTTTCTTT	CASSNWHTEAFF
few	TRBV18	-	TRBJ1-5	TGTGCCAGCTCTACCGAACCGGGACAAAATCAGCCCCAGCATTTT	CASSTEPGQNQPQHF
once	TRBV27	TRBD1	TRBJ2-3	TGTGCCAGCAGTCCCTGGCTGGGACAGGATGAGTCAGATACGCAGTATTTT	CASSPWLGQDESDTQYF
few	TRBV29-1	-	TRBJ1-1	TGCAGCGTTGCGGGCCAGGGGAACACTGAAGCTTTCTTT	CSVAGQGNTEAFF
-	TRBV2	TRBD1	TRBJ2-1	TGTGCCAGCATGGGACAGGGGTCAAGTGAGCAGTTCTTC	CASMGQGSSEQFF
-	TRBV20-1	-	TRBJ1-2	TGCAGTGCGGGAGAGGGGTACGGCTACACCTTC	CSAGEGYGYTF
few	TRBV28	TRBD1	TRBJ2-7	TGTGCCAGCAGTTTACCCGGGACAGACTACGAGCAGTACTTC	CASSLPGTDYEQYF
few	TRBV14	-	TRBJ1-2	TGTGCCAGCAGCCAAATAGACAGACGCTATGGCTACACCTTC	CASSQIDRRYGYTF
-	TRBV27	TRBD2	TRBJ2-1	TGTGCCAGCAGTCGGGAGGGGGGTGGGCAGTTCTTC	CASSREGGGQFF
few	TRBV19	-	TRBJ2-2	TGTGCCAGTCGGCCCAGCCCCGGGGAGCTGTTTTTT	CASRPSPGELFF
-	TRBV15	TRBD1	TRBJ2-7	TGTGCCACCAGCAGAGAGGGACAGACATACGAGCAGTACTTC	CATSREGQTYEQYF
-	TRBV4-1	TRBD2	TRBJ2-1	TGCGCCAGCAGCCAAAGATTGTATAGCGGGAGGGGCGGGAGTAATGAGCAGTTCTTC	CASSQRLYSGRGGSNEQFF
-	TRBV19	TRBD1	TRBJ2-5	TGTGCCAGTAGTCTCCGACAGGGGGCCGTGGAGACCCAGTACTTC	CASSLRQGAVETQYF
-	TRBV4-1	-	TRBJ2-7	TGCGCCAGCAGCCGTGAACCAGTCAGGTCTTACGAGCAGTACTTC	CASSREPVRSYEQYF
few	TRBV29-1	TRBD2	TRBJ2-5	TGCAGCGTTGAGGCGGGAGAGAACCAAGAGACCCAGTACTTC	CSVEAGENQETQYF
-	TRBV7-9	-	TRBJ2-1	TGTGCCAGCAGTAGGGGGCATGCGGGGATCTACAATGAGCAGTTCTTC	CASSRGHAGIYNEQFF
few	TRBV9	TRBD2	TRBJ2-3	TGTGCCAGCAGCGAACCGGGACTAGCGGCTGATACGCAGTATTTT	CASSEPGLAADTQYF
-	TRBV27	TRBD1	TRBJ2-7	TGTGCCAGCAGCACTACTCTCAGGGGGGAGCAGTACTTC	CASSTTLRGEQYF
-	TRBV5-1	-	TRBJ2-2	TGCGCCAGCAGCGAGAATAGCGGGAACACCGGGGAGCTGTTTTTT	CASSENSGNTGELFF
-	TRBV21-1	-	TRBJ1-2	TGTGCCAGCAGCAACTTCCCGGATCCCCCTGATGGCTACACCTTC	CASSNFPDPPDGYTF
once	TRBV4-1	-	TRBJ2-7	TGCGCCAGCAGCCAAGATCCGATCTCTCGGAACGAGCAGTACTTC	CASSQDPISRNEQYF
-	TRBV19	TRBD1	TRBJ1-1	TGTGCCAGTAGGAGGACAGGGAAGAACACTGAAGCTTTCTTT	CASRRTGKNTEAFF
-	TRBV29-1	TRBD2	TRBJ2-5	TGCAGCGGGGGGACTAGCGGGAAAGAGACCCAGTACTTC	CSGGTSGKETQYF
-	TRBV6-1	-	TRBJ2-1	TGTGCCAGCAGTGCCGGACCAAGCTCCTACAATGAGCAGTTCTTC	CASSAGPSSYNEQFF
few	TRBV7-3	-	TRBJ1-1	TGTGCCAGCTCCGTGGGGGGTACGTCTGAAGCTTTCTTT	CASSVGGTSEAFF
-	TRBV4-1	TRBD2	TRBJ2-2	TGCGCCAGCAGCCTACCGACTAGCGGCGACACCGGGGAGCTGTTTTTT	CASSLPTSGDTGELFF
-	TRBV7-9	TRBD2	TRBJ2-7	TGTGCCAGCAGCTGGGAGGGCCTAGGATACGAGCAGTACTTC	CASSWEGLGYEQYF
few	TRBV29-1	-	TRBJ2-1	TGCAGCGTTGATAGGGCCACCTACAATGAGCAGTTCTTC	CSVDRATYNEQFF
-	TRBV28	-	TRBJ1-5	TGTGCCAGCAGAAAGGGGACCAATCAGCCCCAGCATTTT	CASRKGTNQPQHF
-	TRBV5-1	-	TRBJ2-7	TGCGCCAGCAGTAAACCCCACTCCTACGAGCAGTACTTC	CASSKPHSYEQYF